This TCR beta chain was identified during a study of T cell responses to AZD1222 COVID-19 vaccine. This CDR3 region has 13 residues. The V end was cut by 6 bases, the J end by 7 bases, with 13 bases between. In germline, CDR1 is MNHNY, CDR2 SVGAGI (reference sequence). TCRdb keeps only in-frame clones here, not all; method: immunoSEQ multiplex PCR. This table has approximately 140,000 clones, roughly 90% appearing once. Study observations and caveats: Mostly white British, mostly female donors; authors suggested clonal diversity may be underestimated.

This clone was detected once. Its matching antigen is unknown. This clonotype originated in an adult who received the AZD1222 COVID-19 vaccine. The genes are TRBV6-6 and TRBJ1-5; possibly TRBD1 for D (5 bases). Sequencing was performed on peripheral blood, taken 28 days after the second AZD1222 dose. This CDR3 is CASSLRGGQPQHF. CDR3 bases: TGTGCCAGCAGCCTCCGGGGGGGGCAGCCCCAGCATTTT.